This TCR beta chain comes out of a study of shared clonotypes between healthy human individuals. The method was immunoSEQ multiplex PCR; TCRdb's version includes in-frame clones alone and lacks a portion of them. The sample gives around 1.1 million clones, around 77% of which show up once; 0.89% is in the top ten. Overall study results and limits: Researchers found naive subsets generally carried larger estimated richness than memory subsets. Investigators collected only blood, and repertoires in tissues likely differ.

V was trimmed by 1 base and J by 6 bases, leaving 23 bases between them. CDR1 and CDR2 from the germline V gene are SGHAT and FQNNGV. CDR3 length: 18 amino acids. About this clone: Its antigen is undetermined. The same CDR3 is also encoded by other DNA sequences in this sample.

The source is a man between 18 and 35 years old in good health. Some clones in this sample may be carry-over from other donors' samples. Sequencing used memory CD4+ T cells from PBMCs. Subset defined: CD45RA-negative fraction. J is TRBJ2-3 and V is TRBV11-2; D is possibly TRBD2 (6 bases). CDR3 amino acids: CASSLGKPRASATDTQYF. For the CDR3, the DNA is TGTGCCAGCAGCTTAGGCAAGCCCAGGGCTAGCGCCACTGATACGCAGTATTTT.